This T cell receptor beta chain was observed in a study of blood T cell repertoires in COVID-19. Study-level information: The cDNA or gDNA used as material had been derived from T cells, B-cell-depleted T cells, or PBMCs.

Here immunoSEQ multiplex PCR was the method, and the copy in TCRdb shows in-frame clones only, minus some. Seen here are about 210,000 clones, 75% to 90% observed once, and the top ten hold roughly 0.7%. The CDR3 covers 12 residues. Trimming left V 4 bases short and J 8 bases short, with 10 bases between. This clone was counted once. Sequencing used peripheral blood. J is TRBJ2-3 and V is TRBV12-3 or TRBV12-4; no reliable D call. The origin of this receptor is a man between 35 and 55 years old with acute or convalescent COVID-19. CDR3 DNA: TGTGCCAGCAGTTCCCACCCAGGTACGCAGTATTTT. Protein: CASSSHPGTQYF.